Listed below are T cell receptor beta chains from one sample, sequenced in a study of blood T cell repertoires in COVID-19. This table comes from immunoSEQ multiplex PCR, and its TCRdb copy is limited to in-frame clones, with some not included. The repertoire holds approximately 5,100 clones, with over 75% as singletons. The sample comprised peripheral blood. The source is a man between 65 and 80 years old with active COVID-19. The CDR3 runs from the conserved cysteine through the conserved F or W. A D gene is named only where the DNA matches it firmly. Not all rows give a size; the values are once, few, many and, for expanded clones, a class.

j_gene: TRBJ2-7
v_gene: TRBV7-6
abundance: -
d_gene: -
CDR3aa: CASSKTGPGSYEQYF
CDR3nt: TGTGCCAGCAGCAAAACAGGGCCGGGCTCCTACGAGCAGTACTTC

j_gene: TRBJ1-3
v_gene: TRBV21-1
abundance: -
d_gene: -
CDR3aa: CASSKLGAHSGNTIYF
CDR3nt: TGTGCCAGCAGCAAACTGGGGGCCCACTCTGGAAACACCATATATTTT

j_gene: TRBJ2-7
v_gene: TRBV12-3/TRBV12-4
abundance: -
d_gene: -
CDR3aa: CASSRTNTYEQYF
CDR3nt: TGTGCCAGCAGTCGTACCAACACCTACGAGCAGTACTTC

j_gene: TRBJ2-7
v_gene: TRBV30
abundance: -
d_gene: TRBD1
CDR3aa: CASGQGAREQYF
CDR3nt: TGTGCCTCGGGACAGGGCGCCCGGGAGCAGTACTTC

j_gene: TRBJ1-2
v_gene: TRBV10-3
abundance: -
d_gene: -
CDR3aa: CAISEGESSYGYTF
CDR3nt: TGTGCCATCAGTGAAGGGGAATCGAGCTATGGCTACACCTTC

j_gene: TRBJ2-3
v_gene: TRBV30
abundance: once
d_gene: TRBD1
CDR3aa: CAWRYHDRGDTDTQYF
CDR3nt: TGTGCCTGGAGGTACCACGACAGGGGGGACACAGATACGCAGTATTTT

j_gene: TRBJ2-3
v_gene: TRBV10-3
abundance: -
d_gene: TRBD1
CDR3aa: CAISRDRGLGTDTQYF
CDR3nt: TGTGCCATCAGTCGGGACAGGGGCCTCGGTACAGATACGCAGTATTTT

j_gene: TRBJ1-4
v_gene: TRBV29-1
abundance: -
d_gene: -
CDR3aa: CSASRTTNEKLFF
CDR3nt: TGCAGCGCCTCCAGGACAACTAATGAAAAACTGTTTTTT

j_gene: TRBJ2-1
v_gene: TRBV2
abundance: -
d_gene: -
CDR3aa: CASSGDRYEQFF
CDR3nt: TGTGCCAGCAGCGGTGACAGATATGAGCAGTTCTTC

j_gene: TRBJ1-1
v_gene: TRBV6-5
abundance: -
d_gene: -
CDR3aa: CASSFAGWGDTEAFF
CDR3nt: TGTGCCAGCAGTTTCGCAGGGTGGGGGGACACTGAAGCTTTCTTT

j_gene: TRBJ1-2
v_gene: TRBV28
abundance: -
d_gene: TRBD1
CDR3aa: CAARGRGGYGYTF
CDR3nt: TGTGCCGCCAGGGGGCGCGGGGGCTATGGCTACACCTTC

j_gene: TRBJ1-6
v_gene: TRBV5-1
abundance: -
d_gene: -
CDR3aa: CASSESDNSPLHF
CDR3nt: TGCGCCAGCAGCGAGTCCGATAATTCACCCCTCCACTTT

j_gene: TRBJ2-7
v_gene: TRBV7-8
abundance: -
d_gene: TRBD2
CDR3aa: CASSLGLAGGKEYF
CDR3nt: TGTGCCAGCAGCCTTGGACTAGCGGGGGGTAAGGAGTACTTC

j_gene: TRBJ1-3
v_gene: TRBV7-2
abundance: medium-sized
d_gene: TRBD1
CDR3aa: CASRGTGSGNTIYF
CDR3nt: TGTGCCAGCAGGGGGACAGGCTCTGGAAACACCATATATTTT

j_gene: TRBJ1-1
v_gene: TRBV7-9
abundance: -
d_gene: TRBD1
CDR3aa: CASSQQGASEAFF
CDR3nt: TGTGCCAGCAGTCAACAGGGGGCAAGTGAAGCTTTCTTT

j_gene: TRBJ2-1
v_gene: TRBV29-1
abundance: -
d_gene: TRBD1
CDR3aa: CSVRQGDEQFF
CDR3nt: TGCAGCGTTAGACAGGGAGACGAGCAGTTCTTC